The 26 T cell receptor beta chains below all came from one sample that was sequenced in a study of shared clonotypes between healthy human individuals. Method: immunoSEQ multiplex PCR; TCRdb's copy keeps in-frame clones and lacks some. The sample gives under 550,000 clones, about 96% of which show up once; roughly 0.06% is in the top ten. What was sequenced was naive CD4+ T cells sorted from blood. Subset defined: CD45RA+ positively selected. The receptors shown here come from a woman in her 30s in good health.

V and J are TRBV19 and TRBJ2-1; 7 positions match TRBD2. J was trimmed by 1 base and V by 3 bases; bases with no gene match: 18. Germline V gives CDR1 LNHDA, CDR2 SQIVND (reference sequence). The CDR3 contains 20 residues. DNA of the CDR3: TGTGCCAGTAGTATCAAATCTCGAGGGTTGGGGCGGGAGTCCTACAATGAGCAGTTCTTC. Amino acid sequence: CASSIKSRGLGRESYNEQFF.

As concerns this clone: This same CDR3 is encoded by further DNA sequences in the sample. The chain joins TRBV9 to TRBJ2-5; D assignment may be TRBD1 or TRBD2 (5 bases each). This CDR3 region has 12 residues. Trimming shortened V by 2 bases and J by 3 bases, and 5 bases separated the two germline ends. Germline V gene sequence: CDR1 SGDLS, CDR2 YYNGEE. This CDR3 reads CASSVGEETQYF. CDR3 nucleotides: TGTGCCAGCAGCGTGGGGGAAGAGACCCAGTACTTC.

This sequence joins TRBV28 and TRBJ2-5, with a weak D call TRBD2 (7 bases). Germline V gene data show CDR1 as MDHEN and CDR2 as SYDVKM. The CDR3 covers 13 residues. Trimming cost V 6 bases and J 7 bases, with 15 bases left between them. In nucleotides, the CDR3 is TGTGCCAGCAGGGGGGGGCAGGGTTGGACCCAGTACTTC. This sequence encodes CASRGGQGWTQYF.

The CDR3 DNA sequence: TGTGCCAGCAGTGAAGCCTTGACCTACGAGCAGTACTTC. It is translated as CASSEALTYEQYF. The V call is TRBV2, the J call TRBJ2-7, with D unresolved. Germline values: CDR1 SNHLY, CDR2 FYNNEI. Trimming took off 0 bases at V and 2 bases at J, with 5 bases between the two ends. CDR3 length: 13 residues. The full variable domain, in which reference TRBV2 and TRBJ2-7 provide the parts outside the CDR3, is EPEVTQTPSHQVTQMGQEVILRCVPISNHLYFYWYRQILGQKVEFLVSFYNNEISEKSEIFDDQFSVERPDGSNFTLKIRSTKLEDSAMYFCASSEALTYEQYFGPGTRLTVT.

This rearrangement joins TRBV5-6 to TRBJ1-1; D may be TRBD1 (5 bases). V shed 3 bases and J shed 4 bases, with 16 bases lying between them. CDR3 length: 15 residues. Germline CDR1 SGHDT, CDR2 YYEEEE. The CDR3 DNA sequence: TGTGCCAGCAGCTGGGATGGGGGACGCATCACTGAAGCTTTCTTT. Amino acids: CASSWDGGRITEAFF.

This clone came up once. This rearrangement joins TRBV27 to TRBJ2-2; TRBD2 matches 7 bases. The germline V gene has CDR1 MNHEY and CDR2 SMNVEV (reference sequence). The CDR3 contains 13 residues. Unmatched junction bases numbered 3, after V lost 6 bases and J lost 5 bases. The CDR3 protein is CASRGSGTGELFF. In nucleotides, the CDR3 is TGTGCCAGCAGGGGTAGCGGGACCGGGGAGCTGTTTTTT.

The CDR3 region is CASSEYAGLGGAYEQYF. In DNA form, the CDR3 reads TGTGCCAGCAGTGAATACGCGGGGCTGGGAGGGGCCTACGAGCAGTACTTC. The chain recombines TRBV25-1 with TRBJ2-7; TRBD2 aligns across 7 bases. The CDR3 sequence is 17 residues long. In germline, CDR1 is MGHDK, CDR2 SYGVNS. The V and J ends lost 0 bases and 2 bases, in that order; junction bases with no gene match: 10.

Of note for this clone: An end of the junction does not agree with germline; a read error may underlie this. This rearrangement joins TRBV7-6 to TRBJ2-7, with 8 bases that match TRBD2. Per germline, CDR1 SGHVS and CDR2 FNYEAQ. This CDR3 is 15 amino acids long. DNA for the CDR3: TGTGCCAGCAGCTTAGCGTTTTCTTTCTCAGCGGGAGTGGCCTTC. It codes for CASSLAFSFSAGVAF.

DNA of the CDR3: TGTGCCAGCAGCCCTACCGGGACTGGGGCTAATGAGCAGTTCTTC. As protein: CASSPTGTGANEQFF. The chain uses TRBV7-2 and TRBJ2-1; D possibly corresponds to TRBD2 (6 bases). CDR3 length: 15 amino acids. Germline CDR1 SGHTA, CDR2 FQGNSA. V shed 5 bases and J shed 7 bases, with 18 bases lying between them.

The genes are TRBV6-1 and TRBJ1-1; D is unclear. Trimming removed 4 bases at V and 4 bases at J, with 7 bases between. The CDR3 extends over 12 amino acids. Germline V CDR1 and CDR2: MNHNS, SASEGT. For the CDR3, the DNA is TGTGCCAGCAGTGCCGCGATCACTGAAGCTTTCTTT. Translation gives CASSAAITEAFF.

The CDR3 protein is CASSSGTGASATNEKLFF. Written as DNA, the CDR3 is TGTGCCAGCAGCTCCGGGACAGGAGCATCAGCAACTAATGAAAAACTGTTTTTT. The chain recombines TRBV5-8 with TRBJ1-4, with 8 bases identical to TRBD1. V lost 3 bases and J lost 0; bases outside the gene matches: 10. The CDR3 is 18 residues long. Per the germline V gene, CDR1 is SGHTS and CDR2 is YDEGEE.

This sequence joins TRBV10-1 and TRBJ2-5, with 13 nucleotides matching TRBD2. Germline values: CDR1 WNHNN, CDR2 SYGVQD (reference sequence). The J segment lost 9 bases and the V segment lost 3 bases, leaving 10 bases of the junction unmatched. This CDR3 comprises 16 residues. CDR3 sequence reads: CASSESGTSGITSQYF. The CDR3 DNA reads TGCGCCAGCAGTGAATCCGGGACTAGCGGGATTACGTCCCAGTACTTC.

V and J are TRBV29-1 and TRBJ2-3, with 7 bases matching TRBD2. V lost 4 bases to trimming and J lost 2 bases; unmatched junction nucleotides: 9. Germline V lookup: CDR1 SQVTM, CDR2 ANQGSEA. The CDR3 spans 15 residues. CDR3 coding DNA: TGCAGCGTTGGTCTAAGGCTAGCGGTCACAGATACGCAGTATTTT. Encoded protein: CSVGLRLAVTDTQYF.

V gene TRBV28 combines with J gene TRBJ1-1; D ambiguous. In germline, CDR1 is MDHEN, CDR2 SYDVKM. CDR3 size: 12 residues. V was clipped by 2 bases and J by 5 bases, with 6 bases between them. The CDR3 nucleotides are TGTGCCAGCAGTTTACAGCCAACTGAAGCTTTCTTT. Translating gives CASSLQPTEAFF. The whole variable domain, remainder taken from reference TRBV28 and TRBJ1-1, is DVKVTQSSRYLVKRTGEKVFLECVQDMDHENMFWYRQDPGLGLRLIYFSYDVKMKEKGDIPEGYSVSREKKERFSLILESASTNQTSMYLCASSLQPTEAFFGQGTRLTVV.

V is TRBV2 and J is TRBJ2-2, with unresolved D. V was pared by 6 bases and J by 7 bases, with 12 bases between. CDR3 length: 13 residues. CDR1 and CDR2 from the germline V gene are SNHLY and FYNNEI. The CDR3 bases are TGTGCCAGCAGCTTAAATAGGGTCGGGGAGCTGTTTTTT. Its protein product is CASSLNRVGELFF.

This sequence joins TRBV5-1 and TRBJ1-1, with unresolved D. Germline CDR1 is SGHRS and CDR2 is YFSETQ. V lost 4 bases and J lost 0, with 10 bases in between. CDR3 size: 14 residues. The CDR3 sequence is CASSPQAVNTEAFF. DNA of the CDR3: TGCGCCAGCAGCCCCCAAGCGGTGAACACTGAAGCTTTCTTT. The full variable domain, rest sourced from reference TRBV5-1 and TRBJ1-1, is KAGVTQTPRYLIKTRGQQVTLSCSPISGHRSVSWYQQTPGQGLQFLFEYFSETQRNKGNFPGRFSGRQFSNSRSEMNVSTLELGDSALYLCASSPQAVNTEAFFGQGTRLTVV.

This clone showed up just once. V gene TRBV5-1 combines with J gene TRBJ1-2, with unresolved D. The CDR3 runs to 16 residues. Trimming took off 4 bases at V and 0 bases at J, with 16 bases between the two ends. Germline-derived CDR1 and CDR2 are SGHRS and YFSETQ. Written as DNA, the CDR3 is TGCGCCAGCAGCCCCGGATTTGGGCTAGCTAACTATGGCTACACCTTC. It specifies CASSPGFGLANYGYTF.

The chain combines TRBV28 with TRBJ2-3, with 9 nucleotides matching TRBD2. This CDR3 contains 14 residues. Germline V CDR1 and CDR2: MDHEN, SYDVKM. The junction had 4 bases not matched to a gene; V was cut back by 6 bases and J by 3 bases. CDR3 coding DNA: TGTGCCAGCAGACCCAGCGGGAGGACAGATACGCAGTATTTT. This sequence encodes CASRPSGRTDTQYF.

The chain uses TRBV11-2 and TRBJ1-2; 9 bases align to TRBD1. Trimming removed 3 bases from V and 6 bases from J; junction bases left unmatched: 8. Germline assignment: CDR1 SGHAT and CDR2 FQNNGV. The CDR3 is 15 residues long. CDR3 in DNA: TGTGCCAGCAGCTTCATCACAGGGGGCTTTCATGGCTACACCTTC. This sequence encodes CASSFITGGFHGYTF. Using reference TRBV11-2 and TRBJ1-2 for the parts outside the CDR3, the full variable domain is EAGVAQSPRYKIIEKRQSVAFWCNPISGHATLYWYQQILGQGPKLLIQFQNNGVVDDSQLPKDRFSAERLKGVDSTLKIQPAKLEDSAVYLCASSFITGGFHGYTFGSGTRLTVV.

The chain employs TRBV6-1 and TRBJ2-7; the match to TRBD1 covers 8 bases. CDR3 length equals 12 residues. V lost 6 bases and J lost 12; bases outside the gene matches: 10. CDR1 is MNHNS and CDR2 is SASEGT in the germline V gene. CDR3 residues: CASSRGQGQGYF. CDR3 bases: TGTGCCAGCAGCAGAGGACAGGGCCAGGGGTACTTC.

V usage is TRBV10-1 and J usage is TRBJ1-5; D not certain. Deletions cut 8 bases from V and 2 bases from J, with 10 bases between. This CDR3 has 13 amino acids. Looked up from germline, CDR1 is WNHNN and CDR2 is SYGVQD (reference sequence). The CDR3 reads CASSGRGNQPQHF. The CDR3 DNA sequence: TGCGCCAGCTCCGGGAGGGGCAATCAGCCCCAGCATTTT.

The chain has TRBV10-3 and TRBJ2-2, with 9 bases identical to TRBD1. The CDR3 has 15 amino acids. V shed 4 bases and J 6 bases; nucleotides not matched to a gene: 6. CDR1 and CDR2 from the germline V gene are ENHRY and SYGVKD. CDR3 in amino acids: CAISGQGVAAGELFF. CDR3 bases: TGTGCCATCAGTGGACAGGGGGTTGCGGCCGGGGAGCTGTTTTTT.

The rearrangement links TRBV10-1 to TRBJ2-7; 9 positions agree with TRBD1. Germline trimming cut 6 bases from V and 0 bases from J; bases unmatched to any gene: 6. The germline V gene has CDR1 WNHNN and CDR2 SYGVQD (reference sequence). The CDR3 totals 15 residues. The CDR3 DNA is TGCGCCAGCAGCAAGGGGACAGGGACCTCCTACGAGCAGTACTTC. Translation gives CASSKGTGTSYEQYF.

The chain couples TRBV28 to TRBJ2-7, with TRBD1 as a possible D gene (6 bases). The CDR3 consists of 14 residues. Germline-derived CDR1 and CDR2 are MDHEN and SYDVKM. Trimming took off 2 bases at V and 5 bases at J, with 13 bases between the two ends. In DNA, the CDR3 is TGTGCCAGCAGTTTAAGGCAGGGGTTCGACGAGCAGTACTTC. Translation: CASSLRQGFDEQYF. The variable domain in full, completed from reference TRBV28 and TRBJ2-7, reads DVKVTQSSRYLVKRTGEKVFLECVQDMDHENMFWYRQDPGLGLRLIYFSYDVKMKEKGDIPEGYSVSREKKERFSLILESASTNQTSMYLCASSLRQGFDEQYFGPGTRLTVT.

This chain links TRBV6-6 with TRBJ2-7; TRBD2 matches at 8 bases. This CDR3 has 14 amino acids. The V segment lost 4 bases and the J segment 2 bases; nucleotides outside the gene matches: 4. CDR1 and CDR2 (germline): MNHNY, SVGAGI (reference sequence). The CDR3 reads CASSSTSGTYEQYF. In DNA, the CDR3 is TGTGCCAGCAGTTCTACTAGCGGAACCTACGAGCAGTACTTC.

The rearrangement links TRBV19 to TRBJ2-2, with 9 positions matching TRBD2. Per the germline V gene, CDR1 is LNHDA and CDR2 is SQIVND (reference sequence). The CDR3 has 16 residues. V lost 3 bases and J lost 1; bases outside the gene matches: 3. This CDR3 is CASSIPTSGNTGELFF. CDR3 in DNA: TGTGCCAGTAGTATCCCGACTAGCGGGAACACCGGGGAGCTGTTTTTT.